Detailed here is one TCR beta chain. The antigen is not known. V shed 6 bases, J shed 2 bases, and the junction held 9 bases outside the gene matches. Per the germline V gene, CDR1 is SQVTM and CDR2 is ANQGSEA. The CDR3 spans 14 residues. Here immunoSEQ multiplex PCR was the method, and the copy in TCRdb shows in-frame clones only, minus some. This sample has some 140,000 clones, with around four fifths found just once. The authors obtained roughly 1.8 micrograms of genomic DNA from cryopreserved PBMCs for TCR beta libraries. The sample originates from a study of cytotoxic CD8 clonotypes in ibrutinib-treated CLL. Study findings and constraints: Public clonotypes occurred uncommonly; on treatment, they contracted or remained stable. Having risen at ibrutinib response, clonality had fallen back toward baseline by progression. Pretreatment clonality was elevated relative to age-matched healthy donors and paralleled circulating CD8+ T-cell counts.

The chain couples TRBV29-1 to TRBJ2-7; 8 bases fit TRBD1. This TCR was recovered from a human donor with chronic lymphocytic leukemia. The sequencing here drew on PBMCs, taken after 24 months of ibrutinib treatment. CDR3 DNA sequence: TGCAGCGTCGGAGGGACAGGAAGGGCCTACGAGCAGTACTTC. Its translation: CSVGGTGRAYEQYF.